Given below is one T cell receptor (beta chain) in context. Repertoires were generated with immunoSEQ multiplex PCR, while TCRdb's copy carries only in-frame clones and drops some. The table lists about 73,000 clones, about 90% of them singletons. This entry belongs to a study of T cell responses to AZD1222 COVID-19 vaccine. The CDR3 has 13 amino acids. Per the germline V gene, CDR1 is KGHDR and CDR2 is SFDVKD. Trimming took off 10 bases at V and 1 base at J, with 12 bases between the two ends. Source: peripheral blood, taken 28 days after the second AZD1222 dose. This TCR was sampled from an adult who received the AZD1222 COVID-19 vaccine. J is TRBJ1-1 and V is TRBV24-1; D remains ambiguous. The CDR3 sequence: CATRPRENTEAFF. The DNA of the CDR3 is TGTGCCACGAGACCGAGGGAGAACACTGAAGCTTTCTTT.